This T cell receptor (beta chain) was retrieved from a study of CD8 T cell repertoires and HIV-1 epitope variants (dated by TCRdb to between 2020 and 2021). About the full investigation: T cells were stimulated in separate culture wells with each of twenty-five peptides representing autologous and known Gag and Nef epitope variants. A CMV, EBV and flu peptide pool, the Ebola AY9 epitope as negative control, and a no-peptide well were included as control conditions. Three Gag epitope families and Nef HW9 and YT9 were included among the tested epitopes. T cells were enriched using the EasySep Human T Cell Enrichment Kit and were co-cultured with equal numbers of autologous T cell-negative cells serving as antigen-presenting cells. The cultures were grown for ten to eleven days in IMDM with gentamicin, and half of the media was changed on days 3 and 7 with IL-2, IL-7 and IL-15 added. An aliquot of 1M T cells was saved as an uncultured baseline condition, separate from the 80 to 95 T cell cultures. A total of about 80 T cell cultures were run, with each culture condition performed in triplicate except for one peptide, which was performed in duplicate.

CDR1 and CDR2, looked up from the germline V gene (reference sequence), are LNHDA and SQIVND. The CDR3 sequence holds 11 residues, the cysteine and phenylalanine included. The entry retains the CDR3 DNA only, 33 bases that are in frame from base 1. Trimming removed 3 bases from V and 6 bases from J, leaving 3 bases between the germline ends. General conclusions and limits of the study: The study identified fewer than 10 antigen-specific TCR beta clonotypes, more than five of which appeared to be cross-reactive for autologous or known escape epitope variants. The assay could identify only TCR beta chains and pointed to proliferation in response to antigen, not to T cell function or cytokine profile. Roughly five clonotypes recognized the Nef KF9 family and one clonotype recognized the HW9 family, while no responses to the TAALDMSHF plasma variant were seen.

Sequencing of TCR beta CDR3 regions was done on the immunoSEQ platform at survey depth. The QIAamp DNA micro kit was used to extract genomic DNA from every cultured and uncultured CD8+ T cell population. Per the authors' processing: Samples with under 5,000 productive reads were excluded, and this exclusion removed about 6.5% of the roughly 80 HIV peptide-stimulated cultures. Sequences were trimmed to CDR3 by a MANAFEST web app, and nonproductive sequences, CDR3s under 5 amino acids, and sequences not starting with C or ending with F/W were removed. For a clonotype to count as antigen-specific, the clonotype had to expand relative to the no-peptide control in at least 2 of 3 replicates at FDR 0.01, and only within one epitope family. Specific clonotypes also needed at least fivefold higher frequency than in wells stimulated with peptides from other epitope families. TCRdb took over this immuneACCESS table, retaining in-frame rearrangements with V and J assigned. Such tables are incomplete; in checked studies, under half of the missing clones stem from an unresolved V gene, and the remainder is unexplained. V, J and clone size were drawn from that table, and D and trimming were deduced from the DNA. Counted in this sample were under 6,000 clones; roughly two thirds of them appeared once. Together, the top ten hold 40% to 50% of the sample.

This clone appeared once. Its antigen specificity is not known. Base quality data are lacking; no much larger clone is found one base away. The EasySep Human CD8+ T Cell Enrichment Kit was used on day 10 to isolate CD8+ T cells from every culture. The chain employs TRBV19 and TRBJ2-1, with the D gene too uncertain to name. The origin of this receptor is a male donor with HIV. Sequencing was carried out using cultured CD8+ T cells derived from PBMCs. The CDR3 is CASSMGNEQFF. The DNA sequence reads TGTGCCAGTAGTATGGGCAATGAGCAGTTCTTC.